The source of this T cell receptor (beta chain) is a study of PD-1 blockade in classical Hodgkin lymphoma. J was trimmed by 0 bases and V by 0 bases; bases with no gene match: 8. CDR3 length: 17 residues. Germline V gene lookup returns CDR1 SGDLS and CDR2 YYNGEE. Time point given: cycle 4 day 1 (C4D1), after five to seven weeks of nivolumab. With no exception, relapse followed autologous stem cell transplantation in all patients, and brentuximab vedotin exposure varied. Only in-frame clones appear in the TCRdb table, and some are missing; sequencing was by immunoSEQ multiplex PCR. The table records about 49,000 clones, almost 90% of them present only once.

The clonotype comes from a human donor with classical Hodgkin lymphoma. Sequences were derived from peripheral blood mononuclear cells (PBMCs), sampled before the fourth cycle of nivolumab. V gene TRBV9 combines with J gene TRBJ2-7; 8 bases are a match to TRBD2. CDR3 amino acids: CASSVASLAGLSYEQYF. Written as DNA, the CDR3 is TGTGCCAGCAGCGTAGCATCCCTAGCGGGCCTCTCCTACGAGCAGTACTTC.